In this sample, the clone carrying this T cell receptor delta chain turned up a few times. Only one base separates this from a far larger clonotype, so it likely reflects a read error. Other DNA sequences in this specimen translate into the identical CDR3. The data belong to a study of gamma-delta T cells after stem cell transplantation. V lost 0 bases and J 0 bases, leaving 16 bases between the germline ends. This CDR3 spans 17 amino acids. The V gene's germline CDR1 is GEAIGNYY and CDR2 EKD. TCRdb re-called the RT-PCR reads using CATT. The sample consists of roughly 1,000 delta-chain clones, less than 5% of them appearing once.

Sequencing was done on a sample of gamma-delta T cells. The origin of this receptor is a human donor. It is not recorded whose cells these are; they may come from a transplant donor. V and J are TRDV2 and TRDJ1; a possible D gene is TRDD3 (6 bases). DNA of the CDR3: TGTGCCTGTGACACCGTCGGATTGGGGGGAAACACCGATAAACTCATCTTT. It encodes CACDTVGLGGNTDKLIF.